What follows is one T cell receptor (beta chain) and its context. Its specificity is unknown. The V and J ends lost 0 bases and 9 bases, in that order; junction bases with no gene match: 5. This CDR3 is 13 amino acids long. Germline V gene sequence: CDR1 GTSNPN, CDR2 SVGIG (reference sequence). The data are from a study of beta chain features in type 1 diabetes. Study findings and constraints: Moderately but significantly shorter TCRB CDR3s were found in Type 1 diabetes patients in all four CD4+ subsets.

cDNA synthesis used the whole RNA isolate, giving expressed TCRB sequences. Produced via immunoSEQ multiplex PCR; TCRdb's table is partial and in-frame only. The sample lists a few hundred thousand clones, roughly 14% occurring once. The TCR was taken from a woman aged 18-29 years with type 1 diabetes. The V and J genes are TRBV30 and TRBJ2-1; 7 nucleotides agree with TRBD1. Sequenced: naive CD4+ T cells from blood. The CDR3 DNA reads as TGTGCCTGGAGTGTCGACAGGGTGGCTGAGCAGTTCTTC. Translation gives CAWSVDRVAEQFF.